A selection of T cell receptor beta chains follows, all from one sample in a study of blood T cell repertoires in COVID-19. The assay was immunoSEQ multiplex PCR, and TCRdb's table has in-frame clones only and misses some. The sample lists 200,000 to 250,000 clones; 70% to 90% were seen once. The specimen was PBMCs or T cells enriched from blood (not recorded which). The source of these receptors is a woman in her forties or fifties who had recovered from COVID-19. Both conserved end residues are part of each CDR3. D genes are given only for firm matches. Only part of the rows carry a size: once, few, many, or a class if the clone is expanded.

>TRBD2|TRBV28|TRBJ2-7|-
CASSSYSGDSYEQYF
TGTGCCAGCAGTTCCTATAGCGGGGACTCCTACGAGCAGTACTTC
>TRBD1|TRBV18|TRBJ1-2|-
CASSGPRQGAGYTF
TGTGCCAGCTCGGGCCCCAGGCAGGGGGCAGGCTACACCTTC
>-|TRBV6-2/TRBV6-3|TRBJ2-7|-
CASSPRRGTYEQYF
TGTGCCAGCAGTCCGAGGCGCGGTACCTACGAGCAGTACTTC
>TRBD2|TRBV6-2/TRBV6-3|TRBJ2-3|-
CASSGSGLAAFTDTQYF
TGTGCCAGCAGTGGCTCGGGACTAGCGGCCTTCACAGATACGCAGTATTTT
>TRBD1|TRBV18|TRBJ1-2|-
CASSPGQGNYGYTF
TGTGCCAGCTCGCCGGGACAGGGGAACTATGGCTACACCTTC
>TRBD2|TRBV7-2|TRBJ2-3|-
CASSSGLAGGGTDTQYF
TGTGCCAGCAGCTCGGGACTAGCGGGAGGGGGGACAGATACGCAGTATTTT
>TRBD2|TRBV9|TRBJ2-1|once
CASSFGLAANEQFF
TGTGCCAGCAGCTTTGGACTAGCGGCCAATGAGCAGTTCTTC
>-|TRBV7-3|TRBJ2-5|-
CASSPGRGYQETQYF
TGTGCCAGCAGCCCGGGGAGGGGGTACCAAGAGACCCAGTACTTC
>-|TRBV27|TRBJ1-2|-
CASSGPGLGYGYTF
TGTGCCAGCAGCGGGCCAGGGTTGGGGTATGGCTACACCTTC
>TRBD1|TRBV7-8|TRBJ1-3|-
CASSPRQGALSGNTIYF
TGTGCCAGCAGCCCCCGACAGGGGGCTTTGTCTGGAAACACCATATATTTT
>-|TRBV10-2|TRBJ1-5|few
CASSDTGSGQPQHF
TGCGCCAGCAGTGATACAGGGTCCGGGCAGCCCCAGCATTTT
>-|TRBV10-3|TRBJ2-1|-
CATLKGEGGYNEQFF
TGTGCCACCCTCAAGGGGGAGGGGGGGTACAATGAGCAGTTCTTC
>-|TRBV28|TRBJ1-5|-
CASSTGTRNQPQHF
TGTGCCAGCAGTACCGGGACACGTAATCAGCCCCAGCATTTT
>-|TRBV2|TRBJ1-2|-
CASNSGEAYGYTF
TGTGCCAGCAACTCAGGGGAAGCCTATGGCTACACCTTC
>-|TRBV6-5|TRBJ1-6|-
CASSYRSYNSPLHF
TGTGCCAGCAGTTATCGCTCCTATAATTCACCCCTCCACTTT
>TRBD2|TRBV11-2|TRBJ2-2|-
CASSLEGGRDTGELFF
TGTGCCAGCAGCTTAGAAGGCGGGAGGGACACCGGGGAGCTGTTTTTT
>TRBD1|TRBV2|TRBJ2-5|-
CASSGDRKETQYF
TGTGCCAGCAGTGGGGACAGGAAAGAGACCCAGTACTTC
>TRBD1|TRBV7-2|TRBJ1-5|-
CASSLATGERGQPQHF
TGTGCCAGCAGCTTAGCGACAGGGGAGAGGGGTCAGCCCCAGCATTTT
>TRBD2|TRBV9|TRBJ2-7|-
CASSVENSRLAVYEQYF
TGTGCCAGCAGCGTAGAAAATAGTCGGCTAGCGGTCTACGAGCAGTACTTC
>-|TRBV2|TRBJ2-3|once
CASSVDGLTDTQYF
TGTGCCAGCAGTGTGGACGGACTAACAGATACGCAGTATTTT
>TRBD1|TRBV6-1|TRBJ1-5|-
CASSERRQGAIGSASNQPQHF
TGTGCCAGCAGTGAACGACGACAGGGGGCTATAGGTTCCGCGAGCAATCAGCCCCAGCATTTT
>TRBD1|TRBV10-3|TRBJ1-6|-
CATFRDSNSPLHF
TGTGCCACTTTCCGGGACAGTAATTCACCCCTCCACTTT
>TRBD1|TRBV5-1|TRBJ1-1|-
CASSLWTGGEGTEAFF
TGCGCCAGCAGCCTCTGGACAGGGGGCGAGGGCACTGAAGCTTTCTTT
>-|TRBV27|TRBJ1-1|-
CASSIRGVLVNTEAFF
TGTGCCAGCAGTATCCGTGGAGTCCTAGTTAACACTGAAGCTTTCTTT
>TRBD2|TRBV6-2/TRBV6-3|TRBJ2-3|-
CASSRGGPDTQYF
TGTGCCAGCAGTCGCGGGGGACCAGATACGCAGTATTTT
>-|TRBV7-2|TRBJ2-5|-
CASSLGQGQETQYF
TGTGCCAGCAGCTTAGGGCAGGGGCAAGAGACCCAGTACTTC
>TRBD1|TRBV28|TRBJ1-2|-
CASSLGQGFYGYTF
TGTGCCAGCAGTTTGGGACAGGGATTCTATGGCTACACCTTC
>-|TRBV24-1|TRBJ2-1|-
CATSDLNRNSYNEQFF
TGTGCCACCAGTGATTTGAACAGAAACTCCTACAATGAGCAGTTCTTC
>-|TRBV30|TRBJ1-3|once
CAWSVLRALGGNTIYF
TGTGCCTGGAGTGTACTGCGGGCCCTGGGGGGAAACACCATATATTTT
>TRBD1|TRBV5-1|TRBJ1-1|-
CASSLVGVRDRKTEAFF
TGCGCCAGCAGCTTGGTTGGGGTCCGGGACAGGAAAACTGAAGCTTTCTTT
>-|TRBV7-2|TRBJ1-1|-
CASSSSDKLNTEAFF
TGTGCCAGCAGCTCGTCGGACAAATTGAACACTGAAGCTTTCTTT
>TRBD1|TRBV30|TRBJ2-7|-
CACGQGKYEQYF
TGTGCCTGTGGACAGGGGAAGTACGAGCAGTACTTC
>TRBD1|TRBV7-8|TRBJ1-1|once
CASSLGQGAATEAFF
TGTGCCAGCAGCTTAGGGCAGGGGGCAGCCACTGAAGCTTTCTTT
>-|TRBV29-1|TRBJ1-2|-
CSARREGGYTF
TGCAGCGCGCGCAGGGAGGGTGGCTACACCTTC
>-|TRBV7-9|TRBJ1-3|-
CASSVGRLLDRPGNTIYF
TGTGCCAGCAGCGTAGGAAGACTTCTAGACAGGCCTGGAAACACCATATATTTT
>-|TRBV19|TRBJ1-1|-
CASIFTGNTEAFF
TGTGCCAGTATTTTCACAGGGAACACTGAAGCTTTCTTT
>-|TRBV6-5|TRBJ1-6|-
CASSYNIDQGRSPLHF
TGTGCCAGCAGTTACAATATCGACCAGGGAAGGTCACCCCTCCACTTT
>TRBD1|TRBV7-9|TRBJ1-1|-
CASSGRTGVNTEAFF
TGTGCCAGCAGCGGAAGGACAGGGGTTAACACTGAAGCTTTCTTT
>TRBD2|TRBV10-3|TRBJ2-1|few
CAISEEASGSNEQFF
TGTGCCATCAGTGAAGAGGCTAGCGGTTCGAATGAGCAGTTCTTC
>-|TRBV5-4|TRBJ2-7|-
CASSLGTGDGIGEQYF
TGTGCCAGCAGCCTAGGCACGGGGGATGGTATCGGCGAGCAGTACTTC